The subject of this entry is one T cell receptor (beta chain). Antigen unknown. TCRdb re-analysed the reads in MiXCR, keeping a single row per CDR3 protein. The sample yields approximately 770,000 distinct CDR3 sequences, 25% to 35% seen once. The data are from a study of T cell repertoires in cytomegalovirus infection. Study findings and constraints: There were HLA-C-restricted CMV-specific TCR beta clonotypes dominating the ex vivo response.

The CDR3 spans 13 residues. From germline, CDR1 is SGHDT and CDR2 YYEEEE. With 4 bases removed from V and 3 bases from J, the gap between germline ends came to 10 bases. This receptor was obtained from a human donor in good health (CMV status not recorded). Some clones in this sample may be carry-over from other donors' samples. The source material was cultured CD8+ T cells from PBMCs, sampled from culture after CMV antigen stimulation. The chain has TRBV5-6 and TRBJ1-1; no definite D call. This CDR3 reads CASSRISDTEAFF. For the CDR3, the DNA is TGTGCCAGCAGCCGGATATCAGACACTGAAGCTTTCTTT.